This record concerns one TCR beta chain sequence. This record comes from a study of blood T cell repertoires in COVID-19. Study details: Some COVID-19 samples were acute and others convalescent; all came from the United States, Italy and Spain. PBMCs, B-cell-depleted T cells, or T cells provided the cDNA or gDNA that made up the material.

Generated by immunoSEQ multiplex PCR, the TCRdb table keeps only in-frame clones and is missing some. This sample has roughly 150,000 clones, with approximately 80% found just once. CDR3 size: 14 residues. Germline-derived CDR1 and CDR2 are MNHEY and SVGAGI. Unmatched junction bases numbered 7, after V lost 5 bases and J lost 5 bases. The V gene is TRBV6-5, the J gene TRBJ2-7; 9 nucleotides align to TRBD1. Sequencing input: PBMCs or T cells enriched from blood (not recorded which). This receptor was obtained from a man in his sixties or seventies who had been exposed to COVID-19. The CDR3 protein is CASSLGTGSDEQYF. CDR3 DNA: TGTGCCAGCAGTCTCGGGACAGGGAGTGACGAGCAGTACTTC.